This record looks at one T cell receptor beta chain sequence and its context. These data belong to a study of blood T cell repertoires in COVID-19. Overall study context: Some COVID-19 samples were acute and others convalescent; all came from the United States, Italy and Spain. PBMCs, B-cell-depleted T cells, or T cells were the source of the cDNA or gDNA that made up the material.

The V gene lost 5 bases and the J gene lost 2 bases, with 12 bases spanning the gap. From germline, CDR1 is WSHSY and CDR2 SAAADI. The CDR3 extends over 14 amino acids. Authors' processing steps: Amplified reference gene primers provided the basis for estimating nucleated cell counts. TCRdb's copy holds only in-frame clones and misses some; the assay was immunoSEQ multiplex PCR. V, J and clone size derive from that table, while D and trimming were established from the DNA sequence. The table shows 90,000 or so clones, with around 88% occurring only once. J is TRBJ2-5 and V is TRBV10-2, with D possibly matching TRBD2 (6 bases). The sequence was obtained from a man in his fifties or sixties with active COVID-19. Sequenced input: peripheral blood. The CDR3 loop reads CASSRPRGQETQYF. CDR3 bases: TGCGCCAGCAGTAGGCCTCGGGGGCAAGAGACCCAGTACTTC.